The rows below give T cell receptor beta chains drawn from one sample of a study of CD8+ T cells in alopecia areata. The assay was immunoSEQ multiplex PCR, and TCRdb's table has in-frame clones only and misses some. The sample carries about 190,000 clones, 55% to 70% recorded once. The specimen comprised CD4+ T cells sorted from blood, sampled at week 4, from a patient treated with tofacitinib. Receptor source: a human donor with alopecia areata. Both conserved end residues are part of each CDR3. The order of the fields is J gene, V gene, clone size, D gene, CDR3 DNA, CDR3 protein. The D gene is left open where the match is weak. Only part of the rows carry a size: once, few, many, or a class if the clone is expanded.

TRBJ2-5 | TRBV30 | few | TRBD1 | TGTGCCTGGGGCGGACAGGGGGCAGGTCAAGAGACCCAGTACTTC | CAWGGQGAGQETQYF
TRBJ2-4 | TRBV2 | - | - | TGTGCCAGCTTGAGATCTGGAGCCAAAAACATTCAGTACTTC | CASLRSGAKNIQYF
TRBJ1-3 | TRBV30 | - | - | TGTGCGCGTAGCTCTGGAAACACCATATATTTT | CARSSGNTIYF
TRBJ2-7 | TRBV29-1 | few | - | TGCAGCGTAGAAGACAGGTCAAGCTCCTACGAGCAGTACTTC | CSVEDRSSSYEQYF
TRBJ1-1 | TRBV29-1 | - | - | TGCAGCGTTCGATTGCGGGGCGTGAACACTGAAGCTTTCTTT | CSVRLRGVNTEAFF
TRBJ1-1 | TRBV11-3 | - | - | TGTGCCAGCAGACTTACCGCAGGGTTCAGGGGTCCGGGAACCACTGAAGCTTTCTTT | CASRLTAGFRGPGTTEAFF
TRBJ2-5 | TRBV29-1 | - | - | TGCAGCGTTGTGCTGGGATTTGGGCGCGGGGAGACCCAGTACTTC | CSVVLGFGRGETQYF
TRBJ2-7 | TRBV5-1 | - | - | TGCGCCAGCAGGAGGAGGACGGGCCCATCTTACGAGCAGTACTTC | CASRRRTGPSYEQYF
TRBJ2-7 | TRBV9 | - | - | TGTGCCAGCAGCGTAGGTCTAACCTCCTACGAGCAGTACTTC | CASSVGLTSYEQYF
TRBJ1-4 | TRBV2 | - | - | TGTGCCAGCACCGGGACGGCTAATGAAAAACTGTTTTTT | CASTGTANEKLFF
TRBJ2-3 | TRBV6-5 | - | - | TGTGCCAGTTTTCGGGGGACGATGAGCACAGATACGCAGTATTTT | CASFRGTMSTDTQYF
TRBJ2-2 | TRBV2 | - | - | TGTGCCAGCAGTAGGGGAACCGGGGAGCTGTTTTTT | CASSRGTGELFF
TRBJ1-2 | TRBV29-1 | once | - | TGCAGCGTTTCCAACCGGGACCCTAACTATGGCTACACCTTC | CSVSNRDPNYGYTF
TRBJ2-1 | TRBV5-6 | - | TRBD2 | TGTGCCAGCAGCTTGGTTAGGCTAGCGGGAGTCCCCTACAATGAGCAGTTCTTC | CASSLVRLAGVPYNEQFF
TRBJ2-5 | TRBV30 | few | - | TGTGCCTGGAGTGTCCCCAGGGGAAGAAGAGAGACCCAGTACTTC | CAWSVPRGRRETQYF
TRBJ2-7 | TRBV23-1 | - | - | TGCGCCAGCAGTCCCAGGGGGGATACCTACGAGCAGTACTTC | CASSPRGDTYEQYF
TRBJ2-5 | TRBV29-1 | - | - | TGCAGCGTTCGGGGCTCGGAGACCCAGTACTTC | CSVRGSETQYF
TRBJ2-1 | TRBV29-1 | - | - | TGCAGCGTTCGAACCTACAATGAGCAGTTCTTC | CSVRTYNEQFF
TRBJ2-1 | TRBV20-1 | few | - | TGCAGTGCTAGTGGCAGGGTTGAGCAGTTCTTC | CSASGRVEQFF
TRBJ2-2 | TRBV4-1 | few | - | TGCGCCAGCAGCCAAGATTCCTTTGTGGGAAGGGAGCTGTTTTTT | CASSQDSFVGRELFF
TRBJ2-3 | TRBV4-2 | - | - | TGTGCCAGCAGCCAAGGCGGTAGGGGGGGCACAGATACGCAGTATTTT | CASSQGGRGGTDTQYF
TRBJ1-1 | TRBV6-1 | - | TRBD1 | TGTGCCAGCAGTGGATGGGACAGGGGGGACACTGAAGCTTTCTTT | CASSGWDRGDTEAFF
TRBJ2-2 | TRBV27 | - | TRBD2 | TGTGCCAGCTCCCGGGGACTAGCGGGCCTGAACACCGGGGAGCTGTTTTTT | CASSRGLAGLNTGELFF
TRBJ2-3 | TRBV29-1 | - | - | TGCAGCGTGATCGTCGGGGCCTCTACGCAGTATTTT | CSVIVGASTQYF
TRBJ1-2 | TRBV25-1 | - | TRBD1 | TGTGCCAGCAGTGTGCAGGGGGGCTATGGCTACACCTTC | CASSVQGGYGYTF
TRBJ1-1 | TRBV18 | - | - | TGTGCCAGCTCGCGGACCTCACTACATATGAACACTGAAGCTTTCTTT | CASSRTSLHMNTEAFF
TRBJ2-2 | TRBV5-4 | once | - | TGTGCCAGCAGCTTGGGGGCGGGGAGAACCGGGGAGCTGTTTTTT | CASSLGAGRTGELFF
TRBJ2-5 | TRBV5-1 | - | TRBD1 | TGCGCCAGCAGCTTGGGTCAACAGGGGGCAGAGACCCAGTACTTC | CASSLGQQGAETQYF
TRBJ2-7 | TRBV27 | - | TRBD2 | TGTGCCAGCAGTCCCGGACTAGCGGCCTCCTACGAGCAGTACTTC | CASSPGLAASYEQYF
TRBJ2-1 | TRBV7-8 | - | - | TGTGCCAGCAGCTTAACGTTTTGGACACCGAATGAGCAGTTCTTC | CASSLTFWTPNEQFF
TRBJ1-5 | TRBV28 | - | - | TGTGCCAGCACCCCGTCCCAAAATCAGCCCCAGCATTTT | CASTPSQNQPQHF
TRBJ2-1 | TRBV5-1 | once | TRBD2 | TGCGCCAGCAGCACCTCCCCCCCCTCGGGAGGGCCGGTGAATGAGCAGTTCTTC | CASSTSPPSGGPVNEQFF
TRBJ2-1 | TRBV7-3 | - | TRBD2 | TGTGCCAGCAGCTCCACTTCTTCCGGGACTAGGGCTGAGCAGTTCTTC | CASSSTSSGTRAEQFF
TRBJ1-5 | TRBV10-3 | - | - | TGTGCCATCAGTGGGGGCAGCAATCAGCCCCAGCATTTT | CAISGGSNQPQHF
TRBJ1-2 | TRBV27 | - | - | TGTGCCAGCAGCCGAGACGGATGGGTAGGTGGCTACACCTTC | CASSRDGWVGGYTF
TRBJ2-1 | TRBV7-2 | few | - | TGTGCCAGCAGCACACAGGGATTAAGCAATGAGCAGTTCTTC | CASSTQGLSNEQFF
TRBJ2-1 | TRBV29-1 | few | - | TGCAGCGTTGTATCCCGTTCCCTCAACAATGAGCAGTTCTTC | CSVVSRSLNNEQFF
TRBJ2-7 | TRBV4-1 | - | TRBD1 | TGCGCCAGCAGCCAAGTATGGGACAGGGGTGGTTACGAGCAGTACTTC | CASSQVWDRGGYEQYF
TRBJ1-1 | TRBV29-1 | once | - | TGCAGCGTTAGGGTCGGACCGGAAGCTTTCTTT | CSVRVGPEAFF
TRBJ2-1 | TRBV29-1 | - | TRBD2 | TGCAGCGTTGCTGATATGGGAGGGAGTGAGCAGTTCTTC | CSVADMGGSEQFF
TRBJ2-3 | TRBV4-1 | - | - | TGCGCCAGCAGCCAAGAAGGCAGGAGCACAGATACGCAGTATTTT | CASSQEGRSTDTQYF
TRBJ1-4 | TRBV7-2 | - | - | TGTGCCAGCAGCTTAGGCCGCGGGGGAAGTAGAGAAAAACTGTTTTTT | CASSLGRGGSREKLFF
TRBJ2-7 | TRBV10-3 | - | TRBD2 | TGTGCCACCGGACTAGCGGGAATCTACGAGCAGTACTTC | CATGLAGIYEQYF
TRBJ2-7 | TRBV7-9 | - | TRBD1 | TGTGCCAGCAGCTTATCCCTTACTCAGGGGGCAGGCTACGAGCAGTACTTC | CASSLSLTQGAGYEQYF
TRBJ2-1 | TRBV29-1 | - | - | TGCAGCGTTGTAGGGTTCTCCTGGGACAATGAGCAGTTCTTC | CSVVGFSWDNEQFF
TRBJ1-1 | TRBV28 | - | - | - | CASSTSTDFYRAFF
TRBJ2-7 | TRBV29-1 | - | - | TGCAGCGCCTCTTCAATGGGGACACACGAGCAGTACTTC | CSASSMGTHEQYF
TRBJ2-7 | TRBV2 | few | TRBD1 | TGTGCCAGGGGACAGGGGTCCTACGAGCAGTACTTC | CARGQGSYEQYF
TRBJ1-4 | TRBV30 | - | TRBD1 | TGTGCCTGGAGTGGGGACAGGCAGAGCGAAAAACTGTTTTTT | CAWSGDRQSEKLFF
TRBJ1-1 | TRBV4-3 | - | - | TGCGCCAGCAGCGCGGGCCGGAACACTGAAGCTTTCTTT | CASSAGRNTEAFF
TRBJ1-1 | TRBV4-2 | - | - | TGTGCCAGCAGCCAAGGAGGGAGGGGTTCTTTCTTT | CASSQGGRGSFF
TRBJ1-4 | TRBV6-6 | once | - | TGTGCCAGCAGGCTGGGAGAAAAACTGTTTTTT | CASRLGEKLFF
TRBJ1-2 | TRBV29-1 | - | TRBD1 | TGCAGCGGACTGACAGGGTATGGCTACACCTTC | CSGLTGYGYTF
TRBJ2-5 | TRBV12-5 | - | - | TGTGCTAGTGGCTGGGAAGAGACCCAGTACTTC | CASGWEETQYF
TRBJ2-1 | TRBV9 | - | - | TGTGCCAGCAGCGTAGAGGGATACGAGCAGTTCTTC | CASSVEGYEQFF
TRBJ2-4 | TRBV7-9 | once | - | TGTGCCAGCAGCTTTTGGGGGGAGCTGAGGAACATTCAGTACTTC | CASSFWGELRNIQYF
TRBJ2-1 | TRBV14 | few | - | TGTGCCAGCAGCCAAGATCCTTACTACAATGAGCAGTTCTTC | CASSQDPYYNEQFF